The 18 T cell receptor beta chains reported below all come from one sample, sequenced in a study of cytomegalovirus exposure and HLA in healthy donors. The PCR employed 60 Vbeta primers together with 13 Jbeta primers. Libraries were prepared by immunoSEQ multiplex PCR; TCRdb keeps only in-frame clonotypes and omits some of them. The sample has about 180,000 clones, 84% seen once; the top ten hold 1%. Sequencing was done on a sample of PBMCs. The source of these receptors is a man aged 30-40 years in good health and CMV-seronegative.

V and J are TRBV5-1 and TRBJ2-2, with a weak D call TRBD1 (6 bases). Trimming stripped 4 bases from V and 3 bases from J, with 13 bases between. This CDR3 is 15 amino acids long. Germline V gene sequence: CDR1 SGHRS, CDR2 YFSETQ. The chain's CDR3 is CASSPFSGDTGELFF. The CDR3 nucleotides read TGCGCCAGCAGCCCCTTCTCAGGGGACACCGGGGAGCTGTTTTTT. Full variable domain (missing parts from reference TRBV5-1 and TRBJ2-2): KAGVTQTPRYLIKTRGQQVTLSCSPISGHRSVSWYQQTPGQGLQFLFEYFSETQRNKGNFPGRFSGRQFSNSRSEMNVSTLELGDSALYLCASSPFSGDTGELFFGEGSRLTVL.

The chain carries TRBV29-1 and TRBJ1-2; no reliable D call. Germline values: CDR1 SQVTM, CDR2 ANQGSEA. V was pared by 0 bases and J by 2 bases, with 13 bases between. The CDR3 runs 15 residues. The CDR3 DNA is TGCAGCGTTGAAGATCAGCCGGGTTTCAACTATGGCTACACCTTC. Its translation: CSVEDQPGFNYGYTF.

Regarding this clone: This may stem from a read error, because a much larger clone lies one nucleotide away. Other DNA sequences of this sample code for an identical CDR3. The rearrangement uses TRBV5-1 and TRBJ2-7, with a possible D match to TRBD1 (5 bases). Germline V gene data show CDR1 as SGHRS and CDR2 as YFSETQ. Trimming took off 3 bases at V and 4 bases at J, with 8 bases between the two ends. This CDR3 spans 12 amino acids. CDR3 residues: CASSSDSYEQYF. The CDR3 DNA follows: TGCGCCAGCAGCTCCGACAGTTACGAGCAGTACTTC.

As concerns this clone: A read error may produce the germline difference seen at one junction end. The rearrangement links TRBV7-7 to TRBJ1-4; D gene uncertain. The germline V gene has CDR1 SSHAT and CDR2 FNYEAQ (reference sequence). CDR3 length equals 14 residues. The CDR3 sequence: CASSLVVYNEKLFF. The CDR3 bases are TGTGCTAGCAGCTTAGTTGTGTATAATGAAAAACTGTTTTTT.

The rearrangement uses TRBV10-3 and TRBJ1-4; 7 bases line up with TRBD1. CDR1 and CDR2 (germline): ENHRY, SYGVKD. V trimming: 4 bases; J trimming: 4 bases; junction bases outside the gene matches: 6. The CDR3 sequence is 15 residues long. The CDR3 DNA sequence: TGTGCCATCAGTGGGGGGGACAGACATAATGAAAAACTGTTTTTT. Translated: CAISGGDRHNEKLFF.

This sequence joins TRBV6-5 and TRBJ1-5; 7 nucleotides match TRBD1. Germline V gene lookup returns CDR1 MNHEY and CDR2 SVGAGI. The CDR3 has 14 residues. The V gene end was trimmed by 6 bases and the J gene end by 8 bases; junction bases not matched to a gene: 10. The CDR3 DNA reads TGTGCCAGCAGCGGGACAGCCCGCCGGGAGCCCCAGCATTTT. Residues: CASSGTARREPQHF.

This rearrangement joins TRBV9 to TRBJ1-2; 8 positions match TRBD1. With 0 bases clipped from V and 4 bases from J, the junction kept 11 bases outside the gene matches. CDR3 size: 17 residues. Germline V CDR1 and CDR2: SGDLS, YYNGEE. Here the CDR3 DNA reads TGTGCCAGCAGCGTAGCGACCGCCGGGACAGGCCTCTATGGCTACACCTTC. Translated, it gives CASSVATAGTGLYGYTF.

The chain has TRBV7-7 and TRBJ2-7; TRBD1 might be the D (5 bases). Trimming shortened V by 3 bases and J by 0 bases, and 12 bases separated the two germline ends. CDR1 and CDR2 from the germline V gene are SSHAT and FNYEAQ (reference sequence). The CDR3 is 15 amino acids. DNA for the CDR3: TGTGCCAGCAGCTTCGAACTGGGGCCCTCCTACGAGCAGTACTTC. Protein sequence: CASSFELGPSYEQYF.

The chain carries TRBV7-6 and TRBJ2-7, with D possibly TRBD2 on 5 matching bases. Germline V gene sequence: CDR1 SGHVS, CDR2 FNYEAQ. The length of the CDR3 is 15 residues. V lost 1 base and J 2 bases, leaving 12 bases between the germline ends. CDR3 DNA sequence: TGTGCCAGCAGCTTAGTTAGCGCTCCGACCTACGAGCAGTACTTC. This translates into CASSLVSAPTYEQYF.

The chain is built from TRBV29-1 and TRBJ2-1, with D perhaps matching TRBD2 (6 bases). CDR1 and CDR2 (germline): SQVTM, ANQGSEA. The CDR3 runs to 14 residues. Trimming took off 7 bases at V and 8 bases at J, with 21 bases between the two ends. CDR3 protein: CSAEWGDRRDEQFF. In DNA, the CDR3 is TGCAGCGCCGAATGGGGGGACCGTAGGGATGAGCAGTTCTTC.

The chain uses TRBV9 and TRBJ1-1; D gene uncertain. This CDR3 comprises 16 residues. V was trimmed by 0 bases and J by 0 bases, leaving 12 bases between them. The germline V gene encodes CDR1 SGDLS and CDR2 YYNGEE. The CDR3 DNA is TGTGCCAGCAGCGTAGGGGCAGGTTATCTGAACACTGAAGCTTTCTTT. Its protein is CASSVGAGYLNTEAFF.

V and J are TRBV6-5 and TRBJ1-2; D gene uncertain. CDR3 length: 14 residues. V lost 5 bases, J lost 4 bases, and 14 bases lay in between. Germline loops: CDR1 MNHEY, CDR2 SVGAGI. This chain's CDR3 is CASSEIGRGYGYTF. The CDR3 DNA reads as TGTGCCAGCAGTGAAATAGGGCGGGGCTATGGCTACACCTTC.

Here the CDR3 reads CATARISAGYQETQYF. The CDR3 DNA reads TGTGCCACCGCCCGGATTTCAGCGGGATATCAAGAGACCCAGTACTTC. This rearrangement joins TRBV27 to TRBJ2-5; 7 nucleotides line up with TRBD2. Germline V CDR1 and CDR2: MNHEY, SMNVEV (reference sequence). V shed 10 bases, J shed 2 bases, and the junction held 16 bases outside the gene matches. The CDR3 consists of 16 residues.

The chain uses TRBV13 and TRBJ2-5, with 8 bases lining up with TRBD1. V was clipped by 7 bases and J by 5 bases; unmatched bases: 24. Germline CDR1 is PRHDT and CDR2 is FYEKMQ (reference sequence). The CDR3 extends over 19 amino acids. The CDR3 reads CASTPWGSLTGDGRETQYF. The CDR3 coding sequence is TGTGCCAGCACTCCCTGGGGGAGTCTGACAGGGGATGGGAGGGAGACCCAGTACTTC.

The gene calls are TRBV6-5 and TRBJ2-1; D is possibly TRBD1 (6 bases). The CDR3 runs to 13 residues. V lost 7 bases and J 5 bases, leaving 12 bases between the germline ends. CDR1 and CDR2 from the germline V gene are MNHEY and SVGAGI. The CDR3 spells CASTPPGDNEQFF. The CDR3 region has the DNA TGTGCCAGCACCCCCCCAGGGGACAATGAGCAGTTCTTC.

The chain employs TRBV5-1 and TRBJ2-5; TRBD2 matches 8 bases. This CDR3 region has 17 residues. CDR1 is SGHRS, CDR2 YFSETQ, per germline. The trim removed 1 base at V and 0 bases at J, leaving 8 bases unmatched. This chain's CDR3 is CASSLQAAGGDQETQYF. CDR3 in DNA: TGCGCCAGCAGCTTGCAGGCGGCGGGGGGCGACCAAGAGACCCAGTACTTC. Looking up the rest from reference TRBV5-1 and TRBJ2-5 gives the full variable domain: KAGVTQTPRYLIKTRGQQVTLSCSPISGHRSVSWYQQTPGQGLQFLFEYFSETQRNKGNFPGRFSGRQFSNSRSEMNVSTLELGDSALYLCASSLQAAGGDQETQYFGPGTRLLVL.

For the CDR3, the DNA is TGTGCCAGCAGCTCCCTTACAGGGGGGCCCTACGAGCAGTACTTC. Protein sequence: CASSSLTGGPYEQYF. V gene TRBV6-1 combines with J gene TRBJ2-5; 8 nucleotides line up with TRBD1. The J call is uncertain, as TRBJ2-7 better fits the DNA end. CDR1 and CDR2 from the germline V gene are MNHNS and SASEGT. This CDR3 region has 15 residues.

The chain recombines TRBV27 with TRBJ2-7; D uncertain. The germline V and J ends were trimmed by 4 bases and 6 bases, with 16 bases remaining between them. The CDR3 is made up of 14 amino acids. Germline CDR1 is MNHEY and CDR2 is SMNVEV (reference sequence). This chain's CDR3 is CASSYIGSSGEQYF. The CDR3 DNA is TGTGCCAGCAGTTATATCGGGTCTTCGGGCGAGCAGTACTTC.